Listed below are T cell receptor beta chains from one sample, sequenced in a study of technical replicates of blood from several donors. TCRdb's table, derived via immunoSEQ multiplex PCR, lists solely in-frame clones and lacks some. The table includes 70,000 or so clones, about 90% detected once. Source material: T cells isolated from PBMCs. Receptors originate from a human donor in good health. CDR3s include the opening cysteine and the closing phenylalanine or tryptophan. The D gene is left open where the match is weak. The size entry is marked missing in some rows and otherwise reads once, few, many or a size class.

V gene,D gene,clone size,J gene,CDR3 DNA,CDR3 protein
TRBV7-9,.,once,TRBJ2-7,TGTGCCAGCAGCTTAGTGTCGGGACAACATTACGAGCAGTACTTC,CASSLVSGQHYEQYF
TRBV11-1,TRBD1,.,TRBJ1-1,TGTGCCAGCAGCCCGCAGGAGGGGGCGAACACTGAAGCTTTCTTT,CASSPQEGANTEAFF
TRBV14,TRBD2,.,TRBJ2-3,TGTGCCAGCAGCCAAGGAAGGACTAGCGGGAGGGAGGAGTATTTT,CASSQGRTSGREEYF
TRBV7-3,TRBD2,.,TRBJ2-7,TGTGCCAGCAGCCAAGGACTAGCTGTAGGCGAGCAGTACTTC,CASSQGLAVGEQYF
TRBV28,.,.,TRBJ1-1,TGTGCCAGCAGCTTAACAGGGACGAACGCTGAAGCTTTCTTT,CASSLTGTNAEAFF
TRBV9,TRBD2,.,TRBJ2-5,TGTGCCAGCAGCGCACTAGCGGGAACGGTGGAGACCCAGTACTTC,CASSALAGTVETQYF
TRBV11-2,TRBD2,.,TRBJ2-1,TGTGCCAGCAGACCCGTAAGCGGGAGCTCCTACAATGAGCAGTTCTTC,CASRPVSGSSYNEQFF
TRBV9,.,.,TRBJ2-7,TGTGCCAGCAGCGTAGGGCGGGGAGGCTACGAGCAGTACTTC,CASSVGRGGYEQYF
TRBV15,.,few,TRBJ1-5,TGTGCCACCAGCCCCCGTACGCGACAGCCCCAGCATTTT,CATSPRTRQPQHF
TRBV10-2,TRBD2,.,TRBJ2-1,TGCGCCAGCAGACTTGGGACTAGCGGGAGGGGTGAGCAGTTCTTC,CASRLGTSGRGEQFF
TRBV28,.,.,TRBJ2-7,TGTGCCAGCAGTTTAGTCCAGGGGCAACCCTACGAGCAGTACTTC,CASSLVQGQPYEQYF
TRBV11-2,TRBD1,.,TRBJ1-2,TGTGCCAGCAGCCTAGGACAGGGACGTGGCTACACCTTC,CASSLGQGRGYTF
TRBV10-1,.,.,TRBJ1-2,TGCGCCAGCAGTGTAATCGGTCTTAAGTACTATGGCTACACCTTC,CASSVIGLKYYGYTF
TRBV6-1,TRBD1,.,TRBJ2-7,TGTGCCAGCAGTCCGACAGGGGGCCCTACCTACGAGCAGTACTTC,CASSPTGGPTYEQYF